This T cell receptor (beta chain) originates from a study of OX40 agonist ivuxolimab in advanced cancers. Study context: The group had a mean age of roughly 65 years, ranged from 23 to 79, and was less than 85% male. Of the patients, three showed partial responses, one with hepatocellular carcinoma and two with cutaneous melanoma. Whole-study findings and limits: At 0.1 to 3.0 mg/kg and by week 6, CD4+ and CD8+ T cells in the blood had expanded clonally.

Trimming left V 0 bases short and J 4 bases short, with 26 bases between. The CDR3 spans 20 residues. Per the germline V gene, CDR1 is LGHNT and CDR2 is FRNRAP. Data came from immunoSEQ multiplex PCR; TCRdb stores just in-frame clones and leaves some out. The repertoire holds over 55,000 clones, with around 77% as singletons. Remarks on this clone: The antigen is undetermined.

This chain links TRBV12-5 with TRBJ2-3; a possible D gene is TRBD2 (7 bases). The source of this sequence is an adult with an advanced solid tumor such as melanoma, head and neck, liver or kidney cancer. Sequenced material: CD4+ or CD8+ T cells sorted from blood, taken in a trial of the OX40 agonist ivuxolimab. CDR3 region: CASGLVLGAGSGMVADTQYF. The CDR3 coding sequence is TGTGCTAGTGGTTTGGTACTGGGGGCGGGGAGCGGGATGGTCGCAGATACGCAGTATTTT.